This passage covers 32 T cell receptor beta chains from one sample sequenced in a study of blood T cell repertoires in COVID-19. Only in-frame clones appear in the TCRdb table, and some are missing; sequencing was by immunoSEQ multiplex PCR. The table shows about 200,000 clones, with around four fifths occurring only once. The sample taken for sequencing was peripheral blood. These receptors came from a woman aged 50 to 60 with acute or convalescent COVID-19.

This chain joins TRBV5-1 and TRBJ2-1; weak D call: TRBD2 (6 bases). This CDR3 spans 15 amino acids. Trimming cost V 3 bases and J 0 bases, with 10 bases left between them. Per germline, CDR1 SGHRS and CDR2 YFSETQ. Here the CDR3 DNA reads TGCGCCAGCAGCTCCGGGAGCTACTCCTACAATGAGCAGTTCTTC. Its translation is CASSSGSYSYNEQFF.

The CDR3 nucleotides are TGTGCCATCAGTGAAGGGACAGGGTCAGAGACCCAGTACTTC. This encodes CAISEGTGSETQYF. V gene TRBV10-3 combines with J gene TRBJ2-5; 9 bases match TRBD1. Germline trimming cut 3 bases from V and 4 bases from J; bases unmatched to any gene: 3. The germline V gene encodes CDR1 ENHRY and CDR2 SYGVKD. The CDR3 runs 14 residues.

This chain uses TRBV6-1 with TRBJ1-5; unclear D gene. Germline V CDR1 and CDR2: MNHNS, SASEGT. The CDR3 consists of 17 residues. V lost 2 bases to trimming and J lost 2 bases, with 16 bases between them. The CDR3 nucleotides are TGTGCCAGCAGTGAATCGGGTCGAGGGAGGGGCAATCAGCCCCAGCATTTT. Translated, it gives CASSESGRGRGNQPQHF.

CDR3 loop: CASSPQGRDYGYTF. The DNA for the CDR3 is TGTGCCAGCAGCCCACAGGGTCGGGACTATGGCTACACCTTC. This chain uses TRBV5-6 with TRBJ1-2, with a tentative D call TRBD1 (6 bases). Germline V CDR1 and CDR2: SGHDT, YYEEEE. This CDR3 region has 14 residues. Trimming took 4 bases from V and 3 from J, leaving 13 bases between them.

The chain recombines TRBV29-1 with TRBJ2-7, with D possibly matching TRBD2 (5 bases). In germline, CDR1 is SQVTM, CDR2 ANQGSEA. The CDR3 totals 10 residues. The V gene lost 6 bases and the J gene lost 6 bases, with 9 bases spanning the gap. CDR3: CSVQDSEQYF. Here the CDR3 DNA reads TGCAGCGTCCAGGACTCCGAGCAGTACTTC.

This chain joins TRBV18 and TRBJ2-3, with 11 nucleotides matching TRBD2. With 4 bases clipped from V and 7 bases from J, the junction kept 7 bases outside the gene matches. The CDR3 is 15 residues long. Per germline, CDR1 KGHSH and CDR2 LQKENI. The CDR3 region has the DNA TGTGCCAGCTCACGACTAGCGGGAAGGGGAAATACGCAGTATTTT. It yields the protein CASSRLAGRGNTQYF.

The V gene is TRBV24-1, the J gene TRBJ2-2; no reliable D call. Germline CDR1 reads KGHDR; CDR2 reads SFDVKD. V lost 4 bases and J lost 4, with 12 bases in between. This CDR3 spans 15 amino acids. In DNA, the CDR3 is TGTGCCACCAGTGACCCAGGTCCCGCCACCGGGGAGCTGTTTTTT. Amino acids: CATSDPGPATGELFF.

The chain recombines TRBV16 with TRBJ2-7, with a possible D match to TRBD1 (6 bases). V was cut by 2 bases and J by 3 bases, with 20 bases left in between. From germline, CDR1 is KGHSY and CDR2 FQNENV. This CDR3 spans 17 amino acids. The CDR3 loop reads CASSQPIDGQLSYEQYF. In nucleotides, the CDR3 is TGTGCCAGCAGCCAACCTATAGACGGACAGTTAAGCTACGAGCAGTACTTC.

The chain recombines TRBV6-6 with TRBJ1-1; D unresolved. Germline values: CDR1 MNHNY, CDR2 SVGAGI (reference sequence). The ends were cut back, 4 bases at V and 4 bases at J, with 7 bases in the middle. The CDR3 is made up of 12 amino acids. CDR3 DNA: TGTGCCAGCAGTTCGAGATTCACTGAAGCTTTCTTT. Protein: CASSSRFTEAFF.

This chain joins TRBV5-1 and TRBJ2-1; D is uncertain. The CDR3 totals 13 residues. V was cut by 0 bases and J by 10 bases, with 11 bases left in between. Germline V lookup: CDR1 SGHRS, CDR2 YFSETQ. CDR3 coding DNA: TGCGCCAGCAGCTTGGCCGTAAGCGACGAGCAGTTCTTC. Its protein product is CASSLAVSDEQFF.

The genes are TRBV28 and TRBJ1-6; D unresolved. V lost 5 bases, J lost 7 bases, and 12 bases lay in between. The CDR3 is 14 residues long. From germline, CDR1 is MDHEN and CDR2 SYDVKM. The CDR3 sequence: CASSPGRPNSPLHF. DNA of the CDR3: TGTGCCAGCAGTCCGGGTCGCCCCAATTCACCCCTCCACTTT.

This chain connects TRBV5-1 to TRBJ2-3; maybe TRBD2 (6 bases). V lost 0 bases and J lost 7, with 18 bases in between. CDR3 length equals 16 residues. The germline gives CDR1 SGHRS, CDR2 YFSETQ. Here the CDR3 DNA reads TGCGCCAGCAGCTTGGTTGCCGGGACTGCCACGAATACGCAGTATTTT. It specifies CASSLVAGTATNTQYF.

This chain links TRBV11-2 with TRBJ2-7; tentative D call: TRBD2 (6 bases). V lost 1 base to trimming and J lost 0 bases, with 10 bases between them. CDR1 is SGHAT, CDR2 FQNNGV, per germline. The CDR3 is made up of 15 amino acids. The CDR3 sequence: CASSLGIGSSYEQYF. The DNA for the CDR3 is TGTGCCAGCAGCTTAGGGATCGGGAGCTCCTACGAGCAGTACTTC.

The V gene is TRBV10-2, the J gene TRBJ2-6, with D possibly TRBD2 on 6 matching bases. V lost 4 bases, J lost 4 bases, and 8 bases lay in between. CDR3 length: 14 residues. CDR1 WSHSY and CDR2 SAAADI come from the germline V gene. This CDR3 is CASSAGAGANVLTF. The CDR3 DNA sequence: TGCGCCAGCAGTGCGGGAGCCGGGGCCAACGTCCTGACTTTC.

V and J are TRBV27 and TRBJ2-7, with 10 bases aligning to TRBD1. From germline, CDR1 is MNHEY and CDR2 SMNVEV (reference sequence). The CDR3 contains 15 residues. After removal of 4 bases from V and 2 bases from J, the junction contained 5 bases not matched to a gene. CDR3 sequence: CASSSRTGGTYEQYF. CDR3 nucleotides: TGTGCCAGCAGTTCACGGACAGGGGGAACCTACGAGCAGTACTTC.

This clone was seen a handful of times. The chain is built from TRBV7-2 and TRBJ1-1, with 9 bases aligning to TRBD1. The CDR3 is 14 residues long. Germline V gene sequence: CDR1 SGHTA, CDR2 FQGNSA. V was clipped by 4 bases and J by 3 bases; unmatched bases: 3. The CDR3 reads CASSWGQGHTEAFF. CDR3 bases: TGTGCCAGCAGCTGGGGACAGGGCCACACTGAAGCTTTCTTT.

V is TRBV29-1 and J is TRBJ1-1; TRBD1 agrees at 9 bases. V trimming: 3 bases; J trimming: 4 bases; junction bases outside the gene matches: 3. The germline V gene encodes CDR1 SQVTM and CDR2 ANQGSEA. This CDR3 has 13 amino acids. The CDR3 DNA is TGCAGCGTTGAGGCGGGACAGGGCACTGAAGCTTTCTTT. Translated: CSVEAGQGTEAFF.

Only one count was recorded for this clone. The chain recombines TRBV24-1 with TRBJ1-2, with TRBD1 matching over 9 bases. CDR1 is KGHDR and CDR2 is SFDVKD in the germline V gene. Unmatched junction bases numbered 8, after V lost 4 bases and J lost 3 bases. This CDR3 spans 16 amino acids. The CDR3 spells CATSEGGQGRDYGYTF. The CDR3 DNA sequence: TGTGCCACCAGTGAGGGGGGACAGGGACGAGACTATGGCTACACCTTC.

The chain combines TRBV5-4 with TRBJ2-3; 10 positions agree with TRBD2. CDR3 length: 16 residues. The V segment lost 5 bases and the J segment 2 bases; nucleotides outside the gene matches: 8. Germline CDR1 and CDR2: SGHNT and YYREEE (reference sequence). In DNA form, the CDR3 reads TGTGCCAGCAGGAGTGGGACTAGCGCCTTCACAGATACGCAGTATTTT. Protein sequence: CASRSGTSAFTDTQYF.

The CDR3 region is CAIRGPSTDTQYF. The CDR3 DNA is TGTGCCATCAGGGGCCCGAGCACAGATACGCAGTATTTT. The chain joins TRBV10-3 to TRBJ2-3; the D is unclear. The germline V gene encodes CDR1 ENHRY and CDR2 SYGVKD. The CDR3 totals 13 residues. V was cut by 6 bases and J by 0 bases, with 7 bases left in between.

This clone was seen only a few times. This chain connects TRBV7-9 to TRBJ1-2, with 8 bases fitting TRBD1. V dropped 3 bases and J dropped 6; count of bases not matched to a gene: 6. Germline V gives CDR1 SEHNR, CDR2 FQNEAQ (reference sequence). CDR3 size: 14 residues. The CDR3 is CASSLSQGADGYTF. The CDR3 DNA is TGTGCCAGCAGCTTGTCTCAGGGGGCAGATGGCTACACCTTC. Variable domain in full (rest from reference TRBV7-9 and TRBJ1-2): DTGVSQNPRHKITKRGQNVTFRCDPISEHNRLYWYRQTLGQGPEFLTYFQNEAQLEKSRLLSDRFSAERPKGSFSTLEIQRTEQGDSAMYLCASSLSQGADGYTFGSGTRLTVV.

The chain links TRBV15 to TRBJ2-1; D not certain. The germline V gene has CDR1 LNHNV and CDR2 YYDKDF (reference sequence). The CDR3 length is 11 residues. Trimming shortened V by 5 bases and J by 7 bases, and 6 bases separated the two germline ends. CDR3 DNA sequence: TGTGCCACCAGCTTATCGAATGAGCAGTTCTTC. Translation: CATSLSNEQFF.

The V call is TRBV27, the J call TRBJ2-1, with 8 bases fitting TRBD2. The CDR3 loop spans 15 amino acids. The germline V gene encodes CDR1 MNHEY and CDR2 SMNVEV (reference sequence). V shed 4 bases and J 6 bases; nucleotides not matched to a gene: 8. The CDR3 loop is CASSSPREGVNEQFF. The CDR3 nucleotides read TGTGCCAGCAGTTCCCCCCGGGAGGGGGTCAATGAGCAGTTCTTC.

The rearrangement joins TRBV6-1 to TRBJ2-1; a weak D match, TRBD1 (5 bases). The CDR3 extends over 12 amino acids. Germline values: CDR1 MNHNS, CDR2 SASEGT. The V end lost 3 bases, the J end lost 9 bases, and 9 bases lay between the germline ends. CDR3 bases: TGTGCCAGCAGTGACCAGGGCGGTGAGCAGTTCTTC. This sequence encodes CASSDQGGEQFF.

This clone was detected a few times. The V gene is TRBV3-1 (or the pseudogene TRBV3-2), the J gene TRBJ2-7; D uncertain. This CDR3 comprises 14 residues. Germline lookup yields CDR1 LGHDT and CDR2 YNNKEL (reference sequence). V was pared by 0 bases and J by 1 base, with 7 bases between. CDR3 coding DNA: TGTGCCAGCAGCCAAGATCGAACTTCCTACGAGCAGTACTTC. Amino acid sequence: CASSQDRTSYEQYF.

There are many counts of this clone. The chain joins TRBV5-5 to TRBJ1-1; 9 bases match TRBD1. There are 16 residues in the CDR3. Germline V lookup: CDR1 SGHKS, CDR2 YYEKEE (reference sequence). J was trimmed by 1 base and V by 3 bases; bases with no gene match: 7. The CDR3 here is CASSSRDRAWNTEAFF. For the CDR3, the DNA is TGTGCCAGCAGCTCCCGGGACAGGGCCTGGAACACTGAAGCTTTCTTT.

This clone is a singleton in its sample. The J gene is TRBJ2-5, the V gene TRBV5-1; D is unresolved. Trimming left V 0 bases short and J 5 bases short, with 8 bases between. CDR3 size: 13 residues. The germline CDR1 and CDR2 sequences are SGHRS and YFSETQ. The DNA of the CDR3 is TGCGCCAGCAGCTTGGCTCGGTGGGAGACCCAGTACTTC. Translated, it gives CASSLARWETQYF.

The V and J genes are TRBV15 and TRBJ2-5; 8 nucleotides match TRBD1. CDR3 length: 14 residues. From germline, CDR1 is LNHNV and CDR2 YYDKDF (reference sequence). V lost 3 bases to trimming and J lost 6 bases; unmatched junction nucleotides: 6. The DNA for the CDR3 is TGTGCCACCAGCAGTGACACAGGGGGACAGACCCAGTACTTC. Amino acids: CATSSDTGGQTQYF.

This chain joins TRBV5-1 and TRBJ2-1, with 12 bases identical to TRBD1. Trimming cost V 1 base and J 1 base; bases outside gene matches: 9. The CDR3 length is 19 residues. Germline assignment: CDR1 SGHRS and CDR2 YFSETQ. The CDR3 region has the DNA TGCGCCAGCAGCTTGTATGGGACAGGGGGCATGGAGTCCTACAATGAGCAGTTCTTC. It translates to CASSLYGTGGMESYNEQFF.

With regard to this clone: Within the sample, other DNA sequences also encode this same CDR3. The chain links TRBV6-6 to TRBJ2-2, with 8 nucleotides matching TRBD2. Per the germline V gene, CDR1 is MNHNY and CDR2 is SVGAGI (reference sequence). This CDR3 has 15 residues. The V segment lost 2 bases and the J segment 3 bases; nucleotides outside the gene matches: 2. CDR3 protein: CASSYRGGDTGELFF. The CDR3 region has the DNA TGTGCCAGCAGTTACCGGGGGGGCGACACCGGGGAGCTGTTTTTT.

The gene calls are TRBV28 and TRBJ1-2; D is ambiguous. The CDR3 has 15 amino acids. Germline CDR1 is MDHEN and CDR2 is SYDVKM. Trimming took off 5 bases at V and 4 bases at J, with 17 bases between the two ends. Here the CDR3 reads CASSPQGRIVYGYTF. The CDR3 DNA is TGTGCCAGCAGTCCTCAAGGGAGGATCGTCTATGGCTACACCTTC.

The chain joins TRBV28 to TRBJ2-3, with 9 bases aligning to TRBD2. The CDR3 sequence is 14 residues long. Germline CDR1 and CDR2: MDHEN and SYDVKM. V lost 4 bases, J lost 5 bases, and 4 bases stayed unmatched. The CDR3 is CASSWLAGRDTQYF. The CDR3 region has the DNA TGTGCCAGCAGTTGGCTAGCGGGAAGAGATACGCAGTATTTT.